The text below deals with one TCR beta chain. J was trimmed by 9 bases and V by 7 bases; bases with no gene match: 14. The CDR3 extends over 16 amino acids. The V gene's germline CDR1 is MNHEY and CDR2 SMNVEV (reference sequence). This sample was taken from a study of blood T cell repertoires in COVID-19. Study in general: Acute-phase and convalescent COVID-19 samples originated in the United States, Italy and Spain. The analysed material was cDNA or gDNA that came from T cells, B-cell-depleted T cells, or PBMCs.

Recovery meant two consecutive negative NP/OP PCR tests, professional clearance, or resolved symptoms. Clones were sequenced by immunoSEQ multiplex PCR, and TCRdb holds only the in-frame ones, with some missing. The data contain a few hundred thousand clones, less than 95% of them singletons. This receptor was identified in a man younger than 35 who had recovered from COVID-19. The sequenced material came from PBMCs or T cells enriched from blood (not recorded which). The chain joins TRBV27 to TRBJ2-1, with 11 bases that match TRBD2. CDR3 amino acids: CASTRGGLAGGREQFF. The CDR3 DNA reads TGTGCCAGCACCCGCGGGGGGCTAGCGGGAGGTCGTGAGCAGTTCTTC.